The sequence of this T cell receptor beta chain was determined in a study of blood T cell repertoires in COVID-19. Each recovered donor of Cohort 3 presented with two negative PCRs, clearance, or symptom resolution. The CDR3 is made up of 16 amino acids. Germline values: CDR1 LGHNA, CDR2 YSLEER. V was clipped by 0 bases and J by 7 bases; unmatched bases: 11. Some clones are missing from TCRdb's copy, which holds only in-frame ones; the method was immunoSEQ multiplex PCR. The repertoire holds around 230,000 clones, around 90% seen once, with about 2.6% in the top ten. The material sequenced was PBMCs or T cells enriched from blood (not recorded which). This TCR came from a young woman who had recovered from COVID-19. This rearrangement joins TRBV4-3 to TRBJ2-7; 8 positions match TRBD1. CDR3 amino acids: CASSQDTGTGGEEQYF. CDR3 coding DNA: TGCGCCAGCAGCCAAGACACCGGGACAGGAGGGGAGGAGCAGTACTTC.